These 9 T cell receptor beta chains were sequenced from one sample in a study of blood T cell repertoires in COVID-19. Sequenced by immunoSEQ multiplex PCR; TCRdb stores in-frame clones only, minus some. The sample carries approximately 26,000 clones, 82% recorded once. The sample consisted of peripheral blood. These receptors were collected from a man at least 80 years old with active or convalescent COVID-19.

CDR3 region: CASSLEIGTGNTGELFF. Here the CDR3 DNA reads TGTGCCAGCAGCTTAGAGATCGGGACAGGGAACACCGGGGAGCTGTTTTTT. The chain has TRBV7-9 and TRBJ2-2; 8 bases align to TRBD1. The CDR3 consists of 17 residues. V lost 1 base to trimming and J lost 1 base; unmatched junction nucleotides: 5. Germline V gives CDR1 SEHNR, CDR2 FQNEAQ (reference sequence).

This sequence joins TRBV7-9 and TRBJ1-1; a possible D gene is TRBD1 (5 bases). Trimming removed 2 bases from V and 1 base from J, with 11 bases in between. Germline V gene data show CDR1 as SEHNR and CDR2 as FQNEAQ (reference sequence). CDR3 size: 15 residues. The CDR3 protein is CASSLPGDRNTEAFF. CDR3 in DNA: TGTGCCAGCAGCTTACCCGGTGACAGGAACACTGAAGCTTTCTTT.

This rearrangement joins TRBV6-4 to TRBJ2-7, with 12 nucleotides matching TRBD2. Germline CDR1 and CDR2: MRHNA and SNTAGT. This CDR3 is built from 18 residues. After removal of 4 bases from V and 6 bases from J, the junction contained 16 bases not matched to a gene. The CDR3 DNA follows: TGTGCCAGCAGTGCCCCCAGGCTAGCGGGAGGGTTCACCCTCGAGCAGTACTTC. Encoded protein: CASSAPRLAGGFTLEQYF.

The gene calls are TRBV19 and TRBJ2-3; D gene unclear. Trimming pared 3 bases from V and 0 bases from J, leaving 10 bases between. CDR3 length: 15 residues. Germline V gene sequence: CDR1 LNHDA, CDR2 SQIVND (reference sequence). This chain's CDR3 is CASSIEVVSTDTQYF. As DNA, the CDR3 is TGTGCCAGTAGTATCGAGGTGGTGAGCACAGATACGCAGTATTTT.

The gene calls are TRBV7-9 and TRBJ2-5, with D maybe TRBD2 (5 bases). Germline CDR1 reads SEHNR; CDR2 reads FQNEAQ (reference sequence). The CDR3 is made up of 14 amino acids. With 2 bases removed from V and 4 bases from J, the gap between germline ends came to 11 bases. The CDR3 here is CASSLTLGGETQYF. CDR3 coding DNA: TGTGCCAGCAGCTTAACTTTAGGAGGAGAGACCCAGTACTTC.

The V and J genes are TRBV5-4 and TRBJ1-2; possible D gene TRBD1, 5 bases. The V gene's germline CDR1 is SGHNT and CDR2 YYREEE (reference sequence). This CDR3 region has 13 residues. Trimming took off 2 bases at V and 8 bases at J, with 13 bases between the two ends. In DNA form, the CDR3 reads TGTGCCAGCAGCTTCAGCCAGGGAGGGGGCTACACCTTC. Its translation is CASSFSQGGGYTF.

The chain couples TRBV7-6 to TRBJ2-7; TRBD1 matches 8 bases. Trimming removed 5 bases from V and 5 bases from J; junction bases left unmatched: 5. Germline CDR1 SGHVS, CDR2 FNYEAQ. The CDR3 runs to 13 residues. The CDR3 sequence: CASSKSTGDEQYF. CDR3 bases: TGTGCCAGCAGCAAATCGACAGGGGACGAGCAGTACTTC.

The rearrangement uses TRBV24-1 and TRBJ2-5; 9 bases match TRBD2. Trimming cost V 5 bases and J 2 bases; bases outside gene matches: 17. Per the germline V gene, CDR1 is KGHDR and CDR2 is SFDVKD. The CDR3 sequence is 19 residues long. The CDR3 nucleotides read TGTGCCACCAGTGGTCCATCTGGTACTCGCGGGAGGGAACAAGAGACCCAGTACTTC. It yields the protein CATSGPSGTRGREQETQYF.

For the CDR3, the DNA is TGTGCCAGCAGCCAAGATCGTGGGCGGGGTCACGACGAGCAGTACTTC. Its protein product is CASSQDRGRGHDEQYF. The chain couples TRBV4-2 to TRBJ2-7; weak D call: TRBD2 (6 bases). The length of the CDR3 is 16 residues. The V end was cut by 0 bases, the J end by 5 bases, with 17 bases between. Germline V gene lookup returns CDR1 LGHNA and CDR2 YNFKEQ.